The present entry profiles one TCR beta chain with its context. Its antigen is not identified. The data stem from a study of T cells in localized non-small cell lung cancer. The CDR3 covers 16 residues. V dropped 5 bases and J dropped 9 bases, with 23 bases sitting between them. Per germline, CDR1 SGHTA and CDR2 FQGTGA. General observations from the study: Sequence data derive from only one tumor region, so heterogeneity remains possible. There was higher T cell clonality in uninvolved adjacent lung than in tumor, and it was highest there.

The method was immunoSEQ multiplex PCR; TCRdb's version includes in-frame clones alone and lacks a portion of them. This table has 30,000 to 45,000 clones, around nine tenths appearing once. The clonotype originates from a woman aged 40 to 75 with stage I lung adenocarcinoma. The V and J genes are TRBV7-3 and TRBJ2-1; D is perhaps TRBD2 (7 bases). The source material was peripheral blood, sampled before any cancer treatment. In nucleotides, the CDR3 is TGTGCCAGCAGCACTAGGGGGGGTCAAGGAATGAGTGAGCAGTTCTTC. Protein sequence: CASSTRGGQGMSEQFF.